These 16 T cell receptor beta chains came from one sample sequenced in a study of T cell repertoires in cytomegalovirus infection. TCRdb passed the reads through MiXCR, listing each CDR3 protein once. Altogether almost 550,000 distinct CDR3 sequences are present, 16% being singletons, with the ten largest covering 20% to 30%. The source material was CD8+ T cells from PBMCs. All receptors come from a human donor in good health (CMV status not recorded). Some clones in this sample may be carry-over from other donors' samples.

This clonotype was recorded at least ten times. The V and J genes are TRBV12-3 or TRBV12-4 and TRBJ2-5; 8 bases are shared with TRBD2. This CDR3 region has 14 residues. The junction had 10 bases not matched to a gene; V was cut back by 8 bases and J by 5 bases. DNA of the CDR3: TGTGCCAGCTCCGAACGGGGGGGCTGGGAGACCCAGTACTTC. Translation gives CASSERGGWETQYF.

The sample holds a few counts of this clonotype. V gene TRBV12-3 or TRBV12-4 combines with J gene TRBJ2-1; 7 nucleotides line up with TRBD1. V dropped 5 bases and J dropped 6; count of bases not matched to a gene: 7. The CDR3 runs to 14 residues. The CDR3 sequence: CASSPPGQPNEQFF. CDR3 bases: TGTGCCAGCAGTCCCCCGGGACAGCCCAATGAGCAGTTCTTC.

This clonotype was seen more than once but under ten times. DNA for the CDR3: TGCGCCAGCAGCCGCCCTCAGGAGGGCGAAGAGACCCAGTACTTC. It yields the protein CASSRPQEGEETQYF. V usage is TRBV5-1 and J usage is TRBJ2-5; a possible D gene is TRBD2 (6 bases). Germline V gene lookup returns CDR1 SGHRS and CDR2 YFSETQ. V shed 4 bases and J shed 3 bases, with 16 bases lying between them. CDR3 length equals 15 residues.

This clonotype turned up a few times. V is TRBV11-3 and J is TRBJ2-1; D is perhaps TRBD2 (6 bases). The CDR3 runs to 15 residues. Germline V gene data show CDR1 as SGHNT and CDR2 as YENEEA. V lost 3 bases and J 0 bases, leaving 9 bases between the germline ends. The CDR3 reads CASSFGSGSYNEQFF. CDR3 coding DNA: TGTGCCAGCAGCTTCGGGAGCGGCTCCTACAATGAGCAGTTCTTC.

This clonotype was recorded at least ten times. The chain joins TRBV7-2 to TRBJ2-2; D remains ambiguous. Trimming took off 2 bases at V and 1 base at J, with 8 bases between the two ends. Germline V gene lookup returns CDR1 SGHTA and CDR2 FQGNSA. The CDR3 sequence is 15 residues long. This CDR3 reads CASSLWSRNTGELFF. CDR3 coding DNA: TGTGCCAGCAGCTTATGGTCACGGAACACCGGGGAGCTGTTTTTT.

The V gene is TRBV19, the J gene TRBJ1-1, with a possible D match to TRBD1 (6 bases). The CDR3 is made up of 14 amino acids. Trimming left V 6 bases short and J 5 bases short, with 16 bases between. The germline gives CDR1 LNHDA, CDR2 SQIVND (reference sequence). The CDR3 nucleotides are TGTGCCAGTAGCGATCAGGGGTTGTGGACTGAAGCTTTCTTT. Translating gives CASSDQGLWTEAFF. Drawing the rest from reference TRBV19 and TRBJ1-1, the complete variable domain is DGGITQSPKYLFRKEGQNVTLSCEQNLNHDAMYWYRQDPGQGLRLIYYSQIVNDFQKGDIAEGYSVSREKKESFPLTVTSAQKNPTAFYLCASSDQGLWTEAFFGQGTRLTVV.

At least ten counts were recorded for this clonotype. The chain is built from TRBV7-9 and TRBJ1-1; D call uncertain. Trimming took off 3 bases at V and 3 bases at J, with 5 bases between the two ends. The germline gives CDR1 SEHNR, CDR2 FQNEAQ (reference sequence). The CDR3 contains 12 residues. The CDR3 sequence: CASSFWDTEAFF. CDR3 DNA sequence: TGTGCCAGCAGCTTTTGGGACACTGAAGCTTTCTTT.

This clonotype was seen a few times. V is TRBV7-9 and J is TRBJ1-2, with D perhaps TRBD1 (5 bases). Germline V lookup: CDR1 SEHNR, CDR2 FQNEAQ (reference sequence). CDR3 length: 15 residues. V dropped 5 bases and J dropped 3 bases, with 16 bases sitting between them. The CDR3 is CASSGGGTLHYGYTF. In nucleotides, the CDR3 is TGTGCCAGCAGCGGGGGGGGGACCCTCCACTATGGCTACACCTTC.

The sample holds a few counts of this clonotype. The chain recombines TRBV24-1 with TRBJ2-3; the D is unclear. The length of the CDR3 is 16 residues. Trimming stripped 0 bases from V and 0 bases from J, with 9 bases between. Germline V gene lookup returns CDR1 KGHDR and CDR2 SFDVKD. CDR3 region: CATSDLDSWSTDTQYF. The CDR3 nucleotides read TGTGCCACCAGTGATTTGGATAGCTGGAGCACAGATACGCAGTATTTT.

This clonotype was counted ten times or more. This sequence joins TRBV28 and TRBJ2-7; 7 bases line up with TRBD1. Trimming at V came to 3 bases and at J to 2 bases, leaving 7 bases not matched to a gene. The CDR3 spans 15 residues. Germline CDR1 MDHEN, CDR2 SYDVKM. In DNA, the CDR3 is TGTGCCAGCAGTTTTTGTAGGGGACAGCCCTACGAGCAGTACTTC. Its translation is CASSFCRGQPYEQYF.

This clonotype was observed at least ten times. The gene calls are TRBV6-2 or TRBV6-3 and TRBJ2-7; TRBD1 might be the D (6 bases). Per the germline V gene, CDR1 is MNHEY and CDR2 is SVGEGT. CDR3 length: 13 amino acids. V lost 4 bases and J 0 bases, leaving 7 bases between the germline ends. The CDR3 sequence is CASSWTDSYEQYF. CDR3 nucleotide sequence: TGTGCCAGCAGTTGGACAGACTCCTACGAGCAGTACTTC.

A few counts support this clonotype. The junction departs from germline at one end; a sequencing error may be responsible. V gene TRBV28 combines with J gene TRBJ2-1, with TRBD2 matching 7 bases. From germline, CDR1 is MDHEN and CDR2 SYDVKM. This CDR3 is 13 amino acids long. CDR3 residues: CASRGWDYYEQFF. CDR3 coding DNA: TGTGCCAGCAGGGGCTGGGACTACTATGAGCAGTTCTTC.

This clonotype has a handful of counts. DNA of the CDR3: TGCGCCAGCAGCCATCGGGACACCTCCTACGAGCAGTACTTC. As protein: CASSHRDTSYEQYF. V gene TRBV4-1 combines with J gene TRBJ2-7; perhaps TRBD1 as D (6 bases). The CDR3 extends over 14 amino acids. CDR1 and CDR2 from the germline V gene are MGHRA and YSYEKL. V lost 3 bases, J lost 0 bases, and 9 bases lay in between.

This clonotype was detected many times. In DNA, the CDR3 is TGTGCCAGCAGTCCACCCGGACAGGGTACCGAGCAGTACTTC. This codes for CASSPPGQGTEQYF. The chain combines TRBV27 with TRBJ2-7; 8 positions agree with TRBD1. The J segment lost 6 bases and the V segment lost 5 bases, leaving 9 bases of the junction unmatched. The length of the CDR3 is 14 residues. The germline V gene has CDR1 MNHEY and CDR2 SMNVEV (reference sequence).

The chain couples TRBV6-8 to TRBJ2-7, with D uncertain. V lost 7 bases, J lost 0 bases, and 10 bases lay in between. Germline V gene data show CDR1 as MNHGY and CDR2 as SAAAGT. The CDR3 runs to 13 residues. DNA of the CDR3: TGTGCCAGCAAAAAGGACGGCTCCTACGAGCAGTACTTC. It codes for CASKKDGSYEQYF.

Of note for this clonotype: Being one base from a much bigger clone, this may be a read error. The V gene is TRBV19, the J gene TRBJ2-6; 7 positions match TRBD2. Germline V lookup: CDR1 LNHDA, CDR2 SQIVND (reference sequence). The CDR3 covers 17 residues. Losses at the gene ends were 7 bases for V and 2 bases for J; bases not matched to a gene: 11. The CDR3 DNA is TGTGCCAGTACCATGGGCGGGAGTGGCGCTGGGGCCAACGTCCTGACTTTC. Translated: CASTMGGSGAGANVLTF.